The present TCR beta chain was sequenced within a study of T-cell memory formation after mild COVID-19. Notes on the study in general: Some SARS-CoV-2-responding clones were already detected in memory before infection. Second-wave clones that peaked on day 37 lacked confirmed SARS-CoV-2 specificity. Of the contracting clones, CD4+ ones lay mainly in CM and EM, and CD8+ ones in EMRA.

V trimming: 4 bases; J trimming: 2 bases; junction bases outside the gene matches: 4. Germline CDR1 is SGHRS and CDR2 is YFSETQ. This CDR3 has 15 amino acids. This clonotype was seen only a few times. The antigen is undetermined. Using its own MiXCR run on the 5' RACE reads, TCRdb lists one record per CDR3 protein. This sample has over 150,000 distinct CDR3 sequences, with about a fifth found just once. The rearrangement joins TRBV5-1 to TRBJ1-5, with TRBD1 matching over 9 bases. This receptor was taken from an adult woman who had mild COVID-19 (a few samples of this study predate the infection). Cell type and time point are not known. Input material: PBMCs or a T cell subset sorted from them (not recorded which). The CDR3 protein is CASSTGQGGNQPQHF. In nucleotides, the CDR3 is TGCGCCAGCAGCACGGGACAGGGTGGCAATCAGCCCCAGCATTTT.